The clone carrying this TCR beta chain was seen more than once but under ten times. Its specificity is unknown. It was with unique molecular identifiers that the TCRbeta library was prepared. TCRdb used MiXCR to reprocess the PCR reads, holding one entry per CDR3 protein. Counted here are about 500,000 distinct CDR3 sequences, about an eighth occurring once; the ten biggest clones make up less than 15%. This entry comes from a study of T-cell reconstitution after alpha-beta-depleted transplantation in children. Broader study findings: Where alpha-beta T cells came from about two months after transplant was reportedly several hundred expanded graft clones.

Germline lookup yields CDR1 MGHRA and CDR2 YSYEKL. With V trimmed by 5 bases and J by 2 bases, 8 bases remained unmatched. The CDR3 runs 15 residues. The receptor comes from a female patient between 2 and 15 years old who had a stem cell transplant for aplastic anemia, so the T cells may come from the graft donor. This specimen was PBMCs, mostly from graft donor cells, taken 180 days after TCRalphabeta/CD19-depleted stem cell transplant. The chain carries TRBV4-1 and TRBJ2-5; 7 bases match TRBD2. The CDR3 loop reads CASSSSGTIQETQYF. The CDR3 DNA sequence: TGCGCCAGCAGCTCCTCTGGGACTATTCAAGAGACCCAGTACTTC.